Sequencing of this T cell receptor beta chain was carried out in a study of CD8 T cells in ankylosing spondylitis. As the method for making TCR beta libraries, quantitative 5'-RACE with molecular barcodes was used. TCRdb processed the 5' RACE reads anew with MiXCR; each CDR3 protein has one entry. Seen here are a few hundred thousand distinct CDR3 sequences, more than 20% observed once, and the top ten hold about 15%. The germline gives CDR1 SEHNR, CDR2 FQNEAQ (reference sequence). V was shortened by 1 base and J by 7 bases, with 17 bases between the two germline ends. This CDR3 is built from 16 residues. With regard to this clonotype: What it binds is unknown.

Overall study results and limits: In ankylosing spondylitis patients, matched synovial fluid reportedly showed significant enrichment of disease-linked clones. For ankylosing spondylitis blood, a TCR beta motif of roughly 8 highly homologous variants appeared characteristic. Within peripheral blood, clones linked to disease were CD8+ and relatively rare.

The sequence was collected from a male donor with ankylosing spondylitis. The V gene is TRBV7-9, the J gene TRBJ2-1, with a possible D match to TRBD2 (6 bases). Sequencing was performed on blood, either unsorted or a sorted T cell fraction (not recorded which). In DNA, the CDR3 is TGTGCCAGCAGCTTAGTGGCCGGGAGAAGGTGGAATGAGCAGTTCTTC. This encodes CASSLVAGRRWNEQFF.